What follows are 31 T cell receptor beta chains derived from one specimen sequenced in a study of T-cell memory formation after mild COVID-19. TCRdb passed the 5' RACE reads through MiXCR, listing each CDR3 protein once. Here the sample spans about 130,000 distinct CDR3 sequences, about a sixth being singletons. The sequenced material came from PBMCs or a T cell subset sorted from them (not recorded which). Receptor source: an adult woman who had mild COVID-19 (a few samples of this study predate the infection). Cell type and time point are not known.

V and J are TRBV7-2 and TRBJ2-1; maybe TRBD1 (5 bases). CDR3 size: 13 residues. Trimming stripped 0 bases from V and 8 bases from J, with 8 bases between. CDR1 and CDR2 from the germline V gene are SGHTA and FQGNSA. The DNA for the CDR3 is TGTGCCAGCAGCTTAGCAAGGGGCTATGAGCAGTTCTTC. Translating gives CASSLARGYEQFF.

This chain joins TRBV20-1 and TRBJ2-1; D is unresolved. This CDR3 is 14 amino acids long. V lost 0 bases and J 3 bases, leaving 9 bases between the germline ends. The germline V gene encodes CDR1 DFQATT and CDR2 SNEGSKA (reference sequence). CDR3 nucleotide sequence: TGCAGTGCTAGAGATCTCGGCAGCTACAATGAGCAGTTCTTC. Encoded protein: CSARDLGSYNEQFF.

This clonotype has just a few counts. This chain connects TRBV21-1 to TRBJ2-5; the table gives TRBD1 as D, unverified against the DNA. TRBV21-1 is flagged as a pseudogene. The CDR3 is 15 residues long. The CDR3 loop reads CASPRTLQGWETQYF. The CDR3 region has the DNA TGTGCCAGCCCCAGAACCCTACAGGGATGGGAGACCCAGTACTTC.

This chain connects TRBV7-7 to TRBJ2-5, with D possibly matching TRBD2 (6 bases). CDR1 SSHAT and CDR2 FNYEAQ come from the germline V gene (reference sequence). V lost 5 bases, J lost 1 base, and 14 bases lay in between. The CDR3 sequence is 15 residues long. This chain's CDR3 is CASSPSRLGQETQYF. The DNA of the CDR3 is TGTGCCAGCAGCCCCTCAAGACTAGGCCAAGAGACCCAGTACTTC.

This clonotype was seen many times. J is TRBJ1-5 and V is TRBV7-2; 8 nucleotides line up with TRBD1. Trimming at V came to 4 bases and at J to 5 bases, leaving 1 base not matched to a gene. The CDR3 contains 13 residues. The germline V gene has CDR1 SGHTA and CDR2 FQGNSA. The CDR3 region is CASSSDRDQPQHF. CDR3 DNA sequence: TGTGCCAGCAGCTCGGACAGGGATCAGCCCCAGCATTTT. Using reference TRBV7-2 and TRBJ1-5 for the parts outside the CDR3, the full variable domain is GAGVSQSPSNKVTEKGKDVELRCDPISGHTALYWYRQSLGQGLEFLIYFQGNSAPDKSGLPSDRFSAERTGGSVSTLTIQRTQQEDSAVYLCASSSDRDQPQHFGDGTRLSIL.

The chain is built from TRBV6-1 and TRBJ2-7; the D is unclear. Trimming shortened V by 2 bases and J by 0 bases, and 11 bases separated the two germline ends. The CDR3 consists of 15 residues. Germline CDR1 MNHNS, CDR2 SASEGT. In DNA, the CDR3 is TGTGCCAGCAGTGAACCCGCGAAGAGCTCCTACGAGCAGTACTTC. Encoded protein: CASSEPAKSSYEQYF.

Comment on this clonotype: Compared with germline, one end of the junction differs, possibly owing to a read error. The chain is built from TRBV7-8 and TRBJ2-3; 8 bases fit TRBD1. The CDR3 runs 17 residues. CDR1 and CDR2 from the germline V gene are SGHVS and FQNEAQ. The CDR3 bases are TGTGCAAGCAGCCTGACCATACAGGGGGAAAAAACAGATACGCAGTATTTT. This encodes CASSLTIQGEKTDTQYF.

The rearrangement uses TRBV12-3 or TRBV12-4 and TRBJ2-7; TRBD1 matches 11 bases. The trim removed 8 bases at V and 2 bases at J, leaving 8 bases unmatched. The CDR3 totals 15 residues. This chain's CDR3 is CASAKSGQGAYEQYF. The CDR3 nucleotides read TGTGCCAGCGCAAAATCGGGACAGGGGGCCTACGAGCAGTACTTC.

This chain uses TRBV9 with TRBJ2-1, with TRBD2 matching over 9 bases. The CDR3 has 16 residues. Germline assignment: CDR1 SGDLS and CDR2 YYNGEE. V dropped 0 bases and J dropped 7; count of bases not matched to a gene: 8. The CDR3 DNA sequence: TGTGCCAGCAGCGTAGACCCGGCTAGCGGGAATAATGAGCAGTTCTTC. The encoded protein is CASSVDPASGNNEQFF.

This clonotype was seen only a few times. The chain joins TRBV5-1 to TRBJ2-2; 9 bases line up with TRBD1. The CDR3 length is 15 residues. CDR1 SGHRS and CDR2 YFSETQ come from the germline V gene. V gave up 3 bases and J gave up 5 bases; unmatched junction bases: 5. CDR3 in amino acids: CASSWWDRDTGELFF. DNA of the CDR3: TGCGCCAGCAGCTGGTGGGACAGGGATACCGGGGAGCTGTTTTTT.

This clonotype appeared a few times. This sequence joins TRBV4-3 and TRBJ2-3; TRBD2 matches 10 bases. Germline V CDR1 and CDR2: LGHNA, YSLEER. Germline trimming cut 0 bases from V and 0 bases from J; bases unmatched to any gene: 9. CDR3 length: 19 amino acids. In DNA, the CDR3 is TGCGCCAGCAGCCAAGAACCCTTACTAGCGGGGATGAGCACAGATACGCAGTATTTT. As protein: CASSQEPLLAGMSTDTQYF.

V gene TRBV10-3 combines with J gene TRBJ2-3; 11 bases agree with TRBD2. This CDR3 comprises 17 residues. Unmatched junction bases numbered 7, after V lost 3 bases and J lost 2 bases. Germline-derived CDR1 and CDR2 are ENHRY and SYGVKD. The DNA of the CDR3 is TGTGCCATCAGTGACCTGGGGACTAGCGGCTACACAGATACGCAGTATTTT. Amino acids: CAISDLGTSGYTDTQYF.

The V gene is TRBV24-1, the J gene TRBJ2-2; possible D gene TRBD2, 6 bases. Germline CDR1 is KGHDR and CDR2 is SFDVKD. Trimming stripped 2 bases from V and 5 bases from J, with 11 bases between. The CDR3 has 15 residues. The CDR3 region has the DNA TGTGCCACCAGTGATTCTGGCGGGGTGACCGGGGAGCTGTTTTTT. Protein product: CATSDSGGVTGELFF.

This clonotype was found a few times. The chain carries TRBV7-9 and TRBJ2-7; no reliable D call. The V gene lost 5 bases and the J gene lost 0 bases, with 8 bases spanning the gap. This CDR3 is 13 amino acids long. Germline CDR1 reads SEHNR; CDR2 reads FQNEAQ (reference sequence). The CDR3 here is CASSPIDSYEQYF. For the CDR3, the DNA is TGTGCCAGCAGCCCCATAGACTCCTACGAGCAGTACTTC.

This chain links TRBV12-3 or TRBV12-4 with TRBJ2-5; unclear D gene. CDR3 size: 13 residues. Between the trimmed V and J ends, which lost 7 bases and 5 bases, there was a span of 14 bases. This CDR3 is CASTKPPLETQYF. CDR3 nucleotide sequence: TGTGCCAGCACCAAACCCCCTTTGGAGACCCAGTACTTC.

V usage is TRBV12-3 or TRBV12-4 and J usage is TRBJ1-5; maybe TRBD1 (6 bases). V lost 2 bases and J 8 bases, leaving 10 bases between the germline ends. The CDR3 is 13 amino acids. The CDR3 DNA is TGTGCCAGCAGTTTAAGTCAGGGGAAGCCCCAGCATTTT. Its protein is CASSLSQGKPQHF.

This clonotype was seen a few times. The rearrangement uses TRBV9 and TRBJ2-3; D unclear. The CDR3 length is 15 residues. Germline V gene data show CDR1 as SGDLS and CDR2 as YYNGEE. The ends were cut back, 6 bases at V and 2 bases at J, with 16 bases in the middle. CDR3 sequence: CASNRALRNTDTQYF. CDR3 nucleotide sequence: TGTGCCAGCAACCGAGCATTGCGGAACACAGATACGCAGTATTTT. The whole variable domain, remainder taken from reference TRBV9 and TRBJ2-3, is DSGVTQTPKHLITATGQRVTLRCSPRSGDLSVYWYQQSLDQGLQFLIQYYNGEERAKGNILERFSAQQFPDLHSELNLSSLELGDSALYFCASNRALRNTDTQYFGPGTRLTVL.

The CDR3 protein is CASSPPYLSEAFF. In DNA, the CDR3 is TGTGCCAGCAGCCCCCCATATCTCTCTGAAGCTTTCTTT. The V and J genes are TRBV7-9 and TRBJ1-1; D remains ambiguous. The CDR3 totals 13 residues. V lost 5 bases to trimming and J lost 6 bases, with 13 bases between them. Germline V CDR1 and CDR2: SEHNR, FQNEAQ (reference sequence).

Written as DNA, the CDR3 is TGTGCCAGCAGCAAAGCGCTAAGGATTCCCTTAGATACGCAGTATTTT. This encodes CASSKALRIPLDTQYF. The J gene is TRBJ2-3, the V gene TRBV21-1. TRBV21-1 is termed a pseudogene. The CDR3 runs to 16 residues.

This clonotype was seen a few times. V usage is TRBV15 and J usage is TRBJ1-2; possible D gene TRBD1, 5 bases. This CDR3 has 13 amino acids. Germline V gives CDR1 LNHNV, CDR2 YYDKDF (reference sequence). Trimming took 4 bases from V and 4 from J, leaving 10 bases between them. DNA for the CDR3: TGTGCCACCAGCACAATGGGGGGCTATGGCTACACCTTC. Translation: CATSTMGGYGYTF.

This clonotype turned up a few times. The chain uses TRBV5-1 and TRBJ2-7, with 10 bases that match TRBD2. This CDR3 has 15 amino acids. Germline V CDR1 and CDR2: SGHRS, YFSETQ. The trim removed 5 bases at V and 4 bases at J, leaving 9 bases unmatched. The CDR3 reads CASSSYGTSVYEQYF. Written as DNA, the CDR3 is TGCGCCAGCAGTTCATACGGGACTAGCGTTTACGAGCAGTACTTC.

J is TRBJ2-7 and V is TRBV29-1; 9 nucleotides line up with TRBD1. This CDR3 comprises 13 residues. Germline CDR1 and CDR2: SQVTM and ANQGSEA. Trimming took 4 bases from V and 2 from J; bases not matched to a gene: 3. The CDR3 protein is CSVGRTGAYEQYF. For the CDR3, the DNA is TGCAGCGTTGGTAGGACAGGGGCCTACGAGCAGTACTTC.

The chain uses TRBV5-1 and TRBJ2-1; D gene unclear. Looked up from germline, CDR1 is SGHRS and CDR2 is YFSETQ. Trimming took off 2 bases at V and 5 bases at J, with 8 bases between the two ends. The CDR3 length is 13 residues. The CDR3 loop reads CASSLIVDNEQFF. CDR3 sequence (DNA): TGCGCCAGCAGCTTAATAGTCGACAATGAGCAGTTCTTC.

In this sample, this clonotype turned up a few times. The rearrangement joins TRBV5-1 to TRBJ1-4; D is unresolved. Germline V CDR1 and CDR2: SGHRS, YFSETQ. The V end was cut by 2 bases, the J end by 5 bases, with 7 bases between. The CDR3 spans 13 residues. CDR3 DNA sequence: TGCGCCAGCAGCTTCGAAGGGAATGAAAAACTGTTTTTT. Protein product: CASSFEGNEKLFF.

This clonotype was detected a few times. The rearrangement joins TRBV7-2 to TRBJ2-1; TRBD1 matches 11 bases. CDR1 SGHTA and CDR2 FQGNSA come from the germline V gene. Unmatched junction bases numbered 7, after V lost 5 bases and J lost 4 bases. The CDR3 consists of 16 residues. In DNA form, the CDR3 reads TGTGCCAGCAGCATTACCCGGGACAGGGGGTACAATGAGCAGTTCTTC. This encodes CASSITRDRGYNEQFF.

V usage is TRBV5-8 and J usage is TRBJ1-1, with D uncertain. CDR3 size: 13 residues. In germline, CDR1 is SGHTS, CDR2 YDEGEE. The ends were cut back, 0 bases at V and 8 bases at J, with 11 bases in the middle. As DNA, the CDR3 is TGTGCCAGCAGCTTGGCGTTGACAAAAGAAGCTTTCTTT. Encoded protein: CASSLALTKEAFF.

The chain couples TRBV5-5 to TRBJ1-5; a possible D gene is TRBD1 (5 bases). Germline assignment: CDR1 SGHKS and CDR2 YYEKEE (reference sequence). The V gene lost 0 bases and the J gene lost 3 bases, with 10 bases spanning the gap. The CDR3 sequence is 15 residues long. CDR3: CASSLAQGINQPQHF. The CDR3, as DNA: TGTGCCAGCAGCTTGGCCCAGGGCATCAATCAGCCCCAGCATTTT. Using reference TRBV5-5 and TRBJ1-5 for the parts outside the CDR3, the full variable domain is DAGVTQSPTHLIKTRGQQVTLRCSPISGHKSVSWYQQVLGQGPQFIFQYYEKEERGRGNFPDRFSARQFPNYSSELNVNALLLGDSALYLCASSLAQGINQPQHFGDGTRLSIL.

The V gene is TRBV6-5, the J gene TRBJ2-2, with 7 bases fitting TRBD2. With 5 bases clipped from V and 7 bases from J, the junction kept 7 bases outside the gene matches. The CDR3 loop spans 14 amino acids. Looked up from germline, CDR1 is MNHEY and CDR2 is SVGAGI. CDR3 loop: CASSTGLVFGELFF. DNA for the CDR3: TGTGCCAGCAGTACAGGACTAGTGTTCGGGGAGCTGTTTTTT.

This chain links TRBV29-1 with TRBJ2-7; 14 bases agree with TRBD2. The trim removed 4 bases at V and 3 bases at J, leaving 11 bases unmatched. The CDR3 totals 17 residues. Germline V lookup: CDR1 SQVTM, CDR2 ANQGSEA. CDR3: CSVVGTSGSVLLYEQYF. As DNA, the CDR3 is TGCAGCGTTGTAGGGACTAGCGGGAGCGTACTTCTCTACGAGCAGTACTTC.

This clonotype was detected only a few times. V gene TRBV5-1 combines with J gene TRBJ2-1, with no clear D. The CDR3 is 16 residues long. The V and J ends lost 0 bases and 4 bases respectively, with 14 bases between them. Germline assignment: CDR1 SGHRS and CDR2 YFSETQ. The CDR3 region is CASSLAHLSAYNEQFF. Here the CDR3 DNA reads TGCGCCAGCAGCTTGGCCCATCTATCGGCGTACAATGAGCAGTTCTTC.

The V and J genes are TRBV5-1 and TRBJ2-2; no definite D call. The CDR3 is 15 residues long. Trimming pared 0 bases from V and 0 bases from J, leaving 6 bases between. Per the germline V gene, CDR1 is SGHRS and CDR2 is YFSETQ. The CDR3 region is CASSLADPNTGELFF. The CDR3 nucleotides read TGCGCCAGCAGCTTGGCTGACCCGAACACCGGGGAGCTGTTTTTT.